The clone carrying this TCR beta chain was counted between two and nine times. What it recognizes is unknown. The diagnoses drew upon clinical symptoms, serum thyroxine and TRAb, thyroid ultrasound and orbital computed tomography. The sample originates from a study of T cells in Graves' hyperthyroidism and ophthalmopathy. Looking at the study overall: Upon initial diagnosis and before any treatment, peripheral blood was collected.

Amplification of TCR beta CDR3 regions used RNA as the template. The primer set for the first-round RT-PCR of the TCR CDR3 was HTBI. TCRdb analysed the multiplex PCR reads with MiXCR anew, one entry per CDR3 protein. The data hold hundreds of thousands of distinct CDR3 sequences, with about 15% observed a single time. Study results and limitations: Expanded thyroid clonotypes (above 0.001) were mostly also found in blood.

The sample consisted of blood. This receptor was taken from a young woman with Graves' hyperthyroidism.

The CDR3 is CSARDFDSSSYEQYF. CDR3 sequence (DNA): TGCAGTGCTAGAGACTTCGACAGCAGCTCCTACGAGCAGTACTTC. The chain uses TRBV20-1 and TRBJ2-7, with a weak D call TRBD1 (5 bases). CDR3 length: 15 amino acids. Germline CDR1 DFQATT, CDR2 SNEGSKA (reference sequence). V was cut by 0 bases and J by 0 bases, with 12 bases left in between.